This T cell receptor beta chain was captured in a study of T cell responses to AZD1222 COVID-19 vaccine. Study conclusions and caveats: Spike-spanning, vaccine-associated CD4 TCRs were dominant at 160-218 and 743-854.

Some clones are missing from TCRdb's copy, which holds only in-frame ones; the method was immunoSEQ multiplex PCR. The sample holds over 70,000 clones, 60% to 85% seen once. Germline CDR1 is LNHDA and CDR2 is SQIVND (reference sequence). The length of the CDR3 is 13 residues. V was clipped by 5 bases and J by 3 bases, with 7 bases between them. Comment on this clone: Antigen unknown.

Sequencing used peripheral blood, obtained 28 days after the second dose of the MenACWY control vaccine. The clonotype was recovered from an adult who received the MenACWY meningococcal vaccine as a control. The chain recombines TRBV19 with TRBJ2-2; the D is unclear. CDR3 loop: CASSGTDTGELFF. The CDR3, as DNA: TGTGCCAGTAGTGGCACAGACACCGGGGAGCTGTTTTTT. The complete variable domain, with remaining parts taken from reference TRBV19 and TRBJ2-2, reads DGGITQSPKYLFRKEGQNVTLSCEQNLNHDAMYWYRQDPGQGLRLIYYSQIVNDFQKGDIAEGYSVSREKKESFPLTVTSAQKNPTAFYLCASSGTDTGELFFGEGSRLTVL.